The 31 T cell receptor beta chains in this list originate from one sample, sequenced in a study of T-cell memory formation after mild COVID-19. In TCRdb, the 5' RACE reads were re-called with MiXCR into one record per CDR3 protein. The repertoire includes a few hundred thousand distinct CDR3 sequences, under 25% of them detected once, and 21% sits in the top ten. Material: PBMCs or a T cell subset sorted from them (not recorded which). The receptors come from a man in his late teens or twenties who had mild COVID-19 (a few samples of this study predate the infection). Cell type and time point are not known.

This clonotype was counted between two and nine times. V gene TRBV20-1 combines with J gene TRBJ2-5; D may match TRBD1 or TRBD2 (6 bases each). Germline values: CDR1 DFQATT, CDR2 SNEGSKA (reference sequence). The germline V and J ends were trimmed by 2 bases and 4 bases, with 17 bases remaining between them. The CDR3 loop spans 15 amino acids. The CDR3, as DNA: TGCAGTGCTAGACTTGGGGGGCTCTGGGGAGAGACCCAGTACTTC. It is translated as CSARLGGLWGETQYF.

This clonotype has a count of ten or more. The chain is built from TRBV20-1 and TRBJ1-1; D is possibly TRBD1 (6 bases). Germline loops: CDR1 DFQATT, CDR2 SNEGSKA (reference sequence). This CDR3 comprises 10 residues. Trimming pared 7 bases from V and 9 bases from J, leaving 12 bases between. The CDR3 here is CSVGGEKAFF. The CDR3 bases are TGCAGTGTAGGGGGAGAAAAAGCTTTCTTT.

This clonotype was seen only a few times. The chain carries TRBV18 and TRBJ2-1, with a tentative D call TRBD1 (5 bases). The germline gives CDR1 KGHSH, CDR2 LQKENI. V was trimmed by 0 bases and J by 5 bases, leaving 17 bases between them. This CDR3 region has 17 residues. The CDR3 nucleotides read TGTGCCAGCTCACCACCAGGTTCGTCAGGGAAGGACAATGAGCAGTTCTTC. Translation: CASSPPGSSGKDNEQFF.

This clonotype occurred a few times. J is TRBJ2-5 and V is TRBV7-7; D is unresolved. Trimming removed 1 base at V and 4 bases at J, with 19 bases between. Germline assignment: CDR1 SSHAT and CDR2 FNYEAQ (reference sequence). The CDR3 length is 17 residues. CDR3 sequence: CASSLGMVVGVRETQYF. The CDR3 DNA is TGTGCCAGCAGCTTAGGGATGGTTGTTGGGGTTCGAGAGACCCAGTACTTC.

This clonotype is medium-sized within its sample. The rearrangement uses TRBV6-5 and TRBJ2-4; 9 nucleotides match TRBD2. Germline loops: CDR1 MNHEY, CDR2 SVGAGI. CDR3 size: 15 residues. The CDR3 sequence: CATAGGPESKNIQYF. CDR3 sequence (DNA): TGTGCTACGGCGGGGGGGCCGGAGTCCAAAAACATTCAGTACTTC.

This clonotype occurred a few times. CDR3 nucleotides: TGTGCCAGCAGCTCGGGACAAACCACAGATACGCAGTATTTT. Translated, it gives CASSSGQTTDTQYF. The chain links TRBV7-3 to TRBJ2-3; D perhaps matches TRBD1 (6 bases). Germline CDR1 SGHTA, CDR2 FQGTGA. This CDR3 has 14 residues. Trimming left V 4 bases short and J 2 bases short, with 10 bases between.

This clonotype was counted between two and nine times. This rearrangement joins TRBV5-1 to TRBJ2-1; D might be TRBD1 (6 bases). The CDR3 has 13 amino acids. V lost 6 bases and J 5 bases, leaving 12 bases between the germline ends. From germline, CDR1 is SGHRS and CDR2 YFSETQ. The CDR3 spells CASNREPHNEQFF. The CDR3 DNA is TGCGCCAGCAACAGGGAACCCCACAATGAGCAGTTCTTC.

The chain carries TRBV5-1 and TRBJ1-1; 8 positions match TRBD1. This CDR3 has 15 residues. Germline V gene sequence: CDR1 SGHRS, CDR2 YFSETQ. The ends lost 4 bases at V and 6 bases at J; junction bases unmatched: 11. The CDR3 region is CASSLPTGDLSEAFF. CDR3 bases: TGCGCCAGCAGCCTACCGACAGGGGATCTCTCTGAAGCTTTCTTT.

This clonotype was detected ten times or more. This chain uses TRBV7-6 with TRBJ2-7; no clear D. Germline V gene data show CDR1 as SGHVS and CDR2 as FNYEAQ. This CDR3 is built from 13 residues. V was clipped by 3 bases and J by 3 bases, with 9 bases between them. CDR3: CASSFGPNYEQYV. The CDR3, as DNA: TGTGCCAGCAGCTTTGGCCCGAACTACGAGCAGTACGTC.

V is TRBV9 and J is TRBJ1-1, with D possibly matching TRBD1 (6 bases). Between the trimmed V and J ends, which lost 2 bases and 2 bases, there was a span of 10 bases. This CDR3 region has 14 residues. Per the germline V gene, CDR1 is SGDLS and CDR2 is YYNGEE. The CDR3 DNA reads as TGTGCCAGCAGCGTGACAGGCTTTAACACTGAAGCTTTCTTT. Amino acids: CASSVTGFNTEAFF.

This clonotype was seen a handful of times. The chain combines TRBV20-1 with TRBJ2-1; a possible D gene is TRBD2 (6 bases). V was trimmed by 4 bases and J by 2 bases, leaving 9 bases between them. The CDR3 covers 13 residues. Germline V CDR1 and CDR2: DFQATT, SNEGSKA (reference sequence). CDR3 in DNA: TGCAGTGCTACGGCGGGACCCTACAATGAGCAGTTCTTC. Translated, it gives CSATAGPYNEQFF.

This clonotype was detected a few times. The chain has TRBV24-1 and TRBJ2-3; D gene uncertain. This CDR3 has 13 amino acids. V dropped 3 bases and J dropped 2 bases, with 5 bases sitting between them. CDR1 and CDR2 (germline): KGHDR, SFDVKD. The CDR3 DNA is TGTGCCACCAGTGATGCTACCACAGATACGCAGTATTTT. It specifies CATSDATTDTQYF.

This rearrangement joins TRBV9 to TRBJ2-3; D gene ambiguous. Germline lookup yields CDR1 SGDLS and CDR2 YYNGEE. The CDR3 totals 14 residues. V was shortened by 3 bases and J by 1 base, with 9 bases between the two germline ends. CDR3 bases: TGTGCCAGCAGCGAGGGCGCGGGCACAGATACGCAGTATTTT. Its translation: CASSEGAGTDTQYF.

This clonotype was detected many times. The chain is built from TRBV11-2 and TRBJ2-5; D is undetermined. This CDR3 has 11 residues. V was cut by 5 bases and J by 8 bases, with 9 bases left in between. Germline CDR1 reads SGHAT; CDR2 reads FQNNGV. Here the CDR3 DNA reads TGTGCCAGCAGCCCTGGAGTAACCCAGTACTTC. Amino acid sequence: CASSPGVTQYF.

This clonotype was found a few times. The V call is TRBV6-6, the J call TRBJ2-5, with 10 bases lining up with TRBD1. The junction had 9 bases not matched to a gene; V was cut back by 8 bases and J by 3 bases. The CDR3 contains 15 residues. Germline V gene lookup returns CDR1 MNHNY and CDR2 SVGAGI (reference sequence). CDR3 coding DNA: TGTGCCAGCTTGCCCCCGGGGACAGGGGAAGAGACCCAGTACTTC. It is translated as CASLPPGTGEETQYF.

This clonotype was recorded many times. The rearrangement uses TRBV4-1 and TRBJ2-5; D is perhaps TRBD1 or TRBD2 (5 bases each). The CDR3 loop spans 15 amino acids. Looked up from germline, CDR1 is MGHRA and CDR2 is YSYEKL. The V and J ends lost 1 base and 9 bases respectively, with 18 bases between them. The CDR3 coding sequence is TGCGCCAGCAGCCAAGTCTACTACTCCACGGGGCCCCAGTACTTC. Its translation is CASSQVYYSTGPQYF.

The rearrangement links TRBV10-3 to TRBJ2-5; a weak D match, TRBD2 (6 bases). The CDR3 sequence is 13 residues long. V dropped 10 bases and J dropped 5 bases, with 17 bases sitting between them. From germline, CDR1 is ENHRY and CDR2 SYGVKD. In DNA, the CDR3 is TGTGCCACCGCGGGACGGCCTGGTGAGACCCAGTACTTC. It is translated as CATAGRPGETQYF.

This rearrangement joins TRBV12-3 or TRBV12-4 to TRBJ2-6; TRBD1 agrees at 11 bases. The CDR3 runs to 18 residues. J gave up 5 bases and V 4 bases, and 10 bases lay outside the gene matches. In DNA, the CDR3 is TGTGCCAGCAGTTCCTCGGGACAGGGGGGAGGCTGGGCCAACGTCCTGACTTTC. Amino acid sequence: CASSSSGQGGGWANVLTF.

This clonotype was counted only a few times. CDR3 in amino acids: CASRRAGNQPQHF. The CDR3 DNA is TGTGCCAGCAGGCGGGCGGGCAATCAGCCCCAGCATTTT. The rearrangement links TRBV6-5 to TRBJ1-5; D is undetermined. Germline CDR1 and CDR2: MNHEY and SVGAGI. Deletions cut 6 bases from V and 2 bases from J, with 8 bases between. The CDR3 sequence is 13 residues long.

The chain has TRBV27 and TRBJ1-4; D not resolved. The germline V gene has CDR1 MNHEY and CDR2 SMNVEV (reference sequence). With 6 bases removed from V and 0 bases from J, the gap between germline ends came to 8 bases. The CDR3 totals 14 residues. Here the CDR3 reads CASRASPTNEKLFF. The CDR3 DNA is TGTGCCAGCAGAGCTTCCCCAACTAATGAAAAACTGTTTTTT.

This clonotype was detected a few times. This chain links TRBV5-1 with TRBJ2-2; D assignment may be TRBD1 or TRBD2 (5 bases each). CDR1 is SGHRS and CDR2 is YFSETQ in the germline V gene. Trimming removed 9 bases from V and 0 bases from J, with 12 bases in between. The CDR3 sequence is 14 residues long. In nucleotides, the CDR3 is TGCGCCACCTCGGGGCTATCGAACACCGGGGAGCTGTTTTTT. Translated: CATSGLSNTGELFF.

The chain joins TRBV6-2 or TRBV6-3 to TRBJ2-1, with D perhaps TRBD2 (5 bases). The CDR3 loop spans 16 amino acids. The germline V gene encodes CDR1 MNHEY and CDR2 SVGEGT. V was shortened by 7 bases and J by 4 bases, with 20 bases between the two germline ends. This CDR3 is CASTSPTSGKYNEQFF. The DNA for the CDR3 is TGTGCCAGCACCTCCCCCACGTCGGGGAAGTACAATGAGCAGTTCTTC.

This clonotype was counted a few times. The V and J genes are TRBV6-5 and TRBJ2-3; 7 bases are a match to TRBD2. Per germline, CDR1 MNHEY and CDR2 SVGAGI. J lost 4 bases, V lost 0 bases, and 7 bases had no gene match. The CDR3 extends over 16 amino acids. The CDR3 reads CASSYSGGGPPDTQYF. As DNA, the CDR3 is TGTGCCAGCAGTTACTCTGGCGGGGGTCCTCCAGATACGCAGTATTTT.

The V and J genes are TRBV11-2 and TRBJ2-6, with D perhaps TRBD1 (6 bases). Germline CDR1 and CDR2: SGHAT and FQNNGV. This CDR3 is built from 15 residues. V lost 11 bases and J lost 0, with 14 bases in between. The CDR3 reads CAGGQLSSGANVLTF. DNA of the CDR3: TGTGCCGGTGGACAGCTGAGCTCTGGGGCCAACGTCCTGACTTTC.

V and J are TRBV2 and TRBJ2-3; tentative D call: TRBD1 (6 bases). The germline V gene has CDR1 SNHLY and CDR2 FYNNEI. The CDR3 length is 14 residues. Deletions cut 4 bases from V and 2 bases from J, with 10 bases between. The CDR3 spells CASSVTGITDTQYF. The CDR3 DNA is TGTGCCAGCAGTGTTACAGGGATCACAGATACGCAGTATTTT.

The V call is TRBV7-2, the J call TRBJ2-5, with 11 bases fitting TRBD2. Germline V gene lookup returns CDR1 SGHTA and CDR2 FQGNSA. This CDR3 contains 20 residues. V trimming: 5 bases; J trimming: 5 bases; junction bases outside the gene matches: 22. The CDR3 loop reads CASSPPWWLAGGSRGETQYF. CDR3 nucleotides: TGTGCCAGCAGCCCCCCTTGGTGGCTAGCGGGGGGCAGTCGGGGGGAGACCCAGTACTTC. Full variable domain (rest looked up from reference TRBV7-2 and TRBJ2-5): GAGVSQSPSNKVTEKGKDVELRCDPISGHTALYWYRQSLGQGLEFLIYFQGNSAPDKSGLPSDRFSAERTGGSVSTLTIQRTQQEDSAVYLCASSPPWWLAGGSRGETQYFGPGTRLLVL.

The chain uses TRBV20-1 and TRBJ2-5; 9 bases agree with TRBD2. The CDR3 has 12 amino acids. Germline V gives CDR1 DFQATT, CDR2 SNEGSKA (reference sequence). This CDR3 reads CRAPRGGETQYF. CDR3 bases: TGCAGGGCCCCGCGGGGGGGAGAGACCCAGTACTTC.

This clonotype has a handful of counts. V and J are TRBV7-9 and TRBJ2-1, with a possible D match to TRBD1 (5 bases). This CDR3 comprises 14 residues. Trimming left V 2 bases short and J 4 bases short, with 9 bases between. Germline V gene data show CDR1 as SEHNR and CDR2 as FQNEAQ (reference sequence). As DNA, the CDR3 is TGTGCCAGCAGCTTACTACAGGAATACAATGAGCAGTTCTTC. Protein: CASSLLQEYNEQFF.

This clonotype was recorded many times. The chain uses TRBV12-3 or TRBV12-4 and TRBJ2-2; D is possibly TRBD1 or TRBD2 (5 bases each). The CDR3 loop spans 12 amino acids. Trimming cost V 3 bases and J 6 bases, with 5 bases left between them. The CDR3 here is CASSLGAGELFF. The CDR3 DNA sequence: TGTGCCAGCAGTTTGGGGGCCGGGGAGCTGTTTTTT.

V usage is TRBV4-3 and J usage is TRBJ1-6; 11 nucleotides match TRBD1. Per the germline V gene, CDR1 is LGHNA and CDR2 is YSLEER. Trimming at V came to 4 bases and at J to 12 bases, leaving 8 bases not matched to a gene. The CDR3 sequence is 15 residues long. Written as DNA, the CDR3 is TGCGCCAGCAGCCCGCAGGGACAGGGGGTGGGACCCCTCCACTTT. Protein product: CASSPQGQGVGPLHF.

This clonotype was counted a few times. The gene calls are TRBV4-2 and TRBJ1-5, with a possible D match to TRBD1 (6 bases). CDR3 length equals 14 residues. V gave up 1 base and J gave up 7 bases, with 11 bases separating them. Germline CDR1 is LGHNA and CDR2 is YNFKEQ. For the CDR3, the DNA is TGTGCCAGCAGCCAAGTCAGGGGTGAACAGCCCCAGCATTTT. Its protein product is CASSQVRGEQPQHF.